These 14 T cell receptor beta chains came from one sample sequenced in a study of early T cells in non-severe SARS-CoV-2 infection. TCRdb ran MiXCR on the 5' RACE reads and lists one entry per CDR3 protein. The top ten clones hold about 15% of a sample with some 22,000 distinct CDR3 sequences, under 5.5% of them seen once. Sequenced material: whole blood. These receptors were obtained from an adult who was a healthcare worker with PCR-confirmed SARS-CoV-2 infection or an uninfected control (not recorded which).

There are many counts of this clonotype. The chain joins TRBV19 to TRBJ2-3; maybe TRBD1 (7 bases). Per germline, CDR1 LNHDA and CDR2 SQIVND (reference sequence). The germline V and J ends were trimmed by 3 bases and 1 base, with 14 bases remaining between them. The CDR3 runs to 16 residues. CDR3 residues: CASSISTGEGTDTQYF. For the CDR3, the DNA is TGTGCCAGTAGTATTTCTACAGGGGAGGGCACAGATACGCAGTATTTT.

This clonotype was observed a handful of times. The chain combines TRBV10-3 with TRBJ2-7, with 8 bases fitting TRBD1. Germline V CDR1 and CDR2: ENHRY, SYGVKD. V dropped 7 bases and J dropped 1; count of bases not matched to a gene: 6. CDR3 length: 14 residues. CDR3 loop: CAITNRGVSYEQYF. DNA of the CDR3: TGTGCCATCACTAACAGGGGGGTATCCTACGAGCAGTACTTC.

This clonotype was observed many times. The V call is TRBV6-2 or TRBV6-3, the J call TRBJ2-1; 7 bases align to TRBD2. CDR1 and CDR2 from the germline V gene are MNHEY and SVGEGT. V gave up 5 bases and J gave up 7 bases; unmatched junction bases: 14. There are 16 residues in the CDR3. DNA of the CDR3: TGTGCCAGCAGTGACAAATCAGGACTAGGGGATAATGAGCAGTTCTTC. Translation: CASSDKSGLGDNEQFF.

The table lists this clonotype with a count of one. As DNA, the CDR3 is TGTGCCAGTAGCATCCAGTTCCGGCCTTTCTTT. It specifies CASSIQFRPFF. The V gene is TRBV19, the J gene TRBJ1-1; D gene unclear. Germline CDR1 and CDR2: LNHDA and SQIVND (reference sequence). The CDR3 runs to 11 residues. V dropped 6 bases and J dropped 12 bases, with 14 bases sitting between them.

This clonotype was recorded at least ten times. The J gene is TRBJ2-7, the V gene TRBV7-2; a weak D match, TRBD2 (7 bases). The germline gives CDR1 SGHTA, CDR2 FQGNSA. V was pared by 3 bases and J by 0 bases, with 12 bases between. The CDR3 extends over 15 amino acids. The CDR3 protein is CASSFRGGGSYEQYF. The CDR3 DNA sequence: TGTGCCAGCAGCTTTAGGGGGGGTGGCTCCTACGAGCAGTACTTC.

Sample share makes this clonotype medium-sized. J is TRBJ2-5 and V is TRBV5-1; 12 bases fit TRBD2. The CDR3 loop spans 13 amino acids. Germline loops: CDR1 SGHRS, CDR2 YFSETQ. V was clipped by 4 bases and J by 5 bases; unmatched bases: 0. Here the CDR3 reads CASSGTSGETQYF. The CDR3 bases are TGCGCCAGCAGCGGGACTAGCGGGGAGACCCAGTACTTC.

In this sample, this clonotype turned up many times. The chain joins TRBV7-9 to TRBJ1-5; no definite D call. Trimming took off 5 bases at V and 1 base at J, with 12 bases between the two ends. The CDR3 runs to 15 residues. Germline V gives CDR1 SEHNR, CDR2 FQNEAQ (reference sequence). CDR3 in amino acids: CASSTTGGSNQPQHF. CDR3 sequence (DNA): TGTGCCAGCAGCACGACTGGTGGAAGCAATCAGCCCCAGCATTTT.

This clonotype was observed many times. V usage is TRBV29-1 and J usage is TRBJ2-7, with 12 bases matching TRBD2. The germline gives CDR1 SQVTM, CDR2 ANQGSEA. The CDR3 totals 13 residues. Trimming removed 7 bases from V and 2 bases from J; junction bases left unmatched: 3. CDR3 amino acids: CSAGLAGPYEQYF. The DNA of the CDR3 is TGCAGCGCCGGACTAGCGGGGCCCTACGAGCAGTACTTC.

This clonotype was detected ten times or more. The V and J genes are TRBV29-1 and TRBJ1-4; D might be TRBD1 (6 bases). This CDR3 is built from 12 residues. Deletions cut 7 bases from V and 4 bases from J, with 10 bases between. CDR1 and CDR2 from the germline V gene are SQVTM and ANQGSEA. This CDR3 reads CSANRDNEKLFF. The CDR3 DNA sequence: TGCAGCGCCAACAGGGATAATGAAAAACTGTTTTTT.

This clonotype was seen ten or more times. This chain uses TRBV7-2 with TRBJ1-1; D possibly corresponds to TRBD1 (5 bases). CDR1 and CDR2 (germline): SGHTA, FQGNSA. This CDR3 has 13 amino acids. Trimming removed 3 bases at V and 4 bases at J, with 9 bases between. The DNA for the CDR3 is TGTGCCAGCAGCTTCAGGGCCCTCACTGAAGCTTTCTTT. Translating gives CASSFRALTEAFF.

This clonotype has a count of ten or more. The rearrangement links TRBV11-2 to TRBJ2-2; D is unresolved. The V gene's germline CDR1 is SGHAT and CDR2 FQNNGV. V dropped 8 bases and J dropped 3 bases, with 10 bases sitting between them. This CDR3 spans 13 amino acids. CDR3 sequence (DNA): TGTGCCAGCTCCAAACGGGACACCGGGGAGCTGTTTTTT. Its translation: CASSKRDTGELFF.

CDR3 in DNA: TGTGCCAGCAGCTCTAGCGAGAATCAGCCCCAGCATTTT. It is translated as CASSSSENQPQHF. V usage is TRBV7-6 and J usage is TRBJ1-5, with D hard to call. The germline V and J ends were trimmed by 4 bases and 4 bases, with 8 bases remaining between them. CDR1 is SGHVS, CDR2 FNYEAQ, per germline. The CDR3 is made up of 13 amino acids.

The J gene is TRBJ1-6, the V gene TRBV12-3 or TRBV12-4, with unresolved D. The V and J ends lost 5 bases and 6 bases respectively, with 17 bases between them. The CDR3 is made up of 16 amino acids. The CDR3 spells CASSPPRTRSNSPLHF. CDR3 in DNA: TGTGCCAGCAGTCCGCCTCGGACCCGAAGTAATTCACCCCTCCACTTT.

This clonotype is judged medium-sized (0.01 to 0.1%). V gene TRBV20-1 combines with J gene TRBJ1-5, with D maybe TRBD1 (6 bases). Germline values: CDR1 DFQATT, CDR2 SNEGSKA (reference sequence). Between the trimmed V and J ends, which lost 2 bases and 1 base, there was a span of 15 bases. The CDR3 is 16 residues long. The CDR3 reads CSARNYDRRSNQPQHF. In nucleotides, the CDR3 is TGCAGTGCTAGAAACTATGACAGGCGAAGCAATCAGCCCCAGCATTTT.